This entry lists 10 T cell receptor beta chains sequenced from one sample in a study of T cells in tuberculosis. The time point denotes: new active TB diagnosis, blood taken before or within 7 days of starting treatment. Libraries were prepared by immunoSEQ multiplex PCR; TCRdb keeps only in-frame clonotypes and omits some of them. The sample includes some 31,000 clones, about 92% of them seen just once. The sequenced sample was PBMCs, obtained at tuberculosis diagnosis. The receptors were sampled from an adult with tuberculosis.

The rearrangement links TRBV19 to TRBJ1-4, with D maybe TRBD1 (5 bases). CDR3 length: 14 amino acids. Germline V gene sequence: CDR1 LNHDA, CDR2 SQIVND (reference sequence). V was clipped by 8 bases and J by 2 bases, with 12 bases between them. The CDR3 bases are TGTGCCAGTGGAAGGGGAGGGACTAATGAAAAACTGTTTTTT. Protein sequence: CASGRGGTNEKLFF.

This CDR3 is CASSLMAPSGWRGLNSTDTQYF. The CDR3, as DNA: TGTGCCAGCAGCTTAATGGCCCCCTCGGGGTGGCGGGGGCTCAATAGCACAGATACGCAGTATTTT. The gene calls are TRBV7-3 and TRBJ2-3; D perhaps matches TRBD2 (7 bases). This CDR3 is built from 22 residues. Germline CDR1 reads SGHTA; CDR2 reads FQGTGA. V shed 1 base and J shed 0 bases, with 29 bases lying between them.

This clone was counted once. The V and J genes are TRBV29-1 and TRBJ2-1; 10 bases align to TRBD1. This CDR3 region has 13 residues. J gave up 6 bases and V 7 bases, and 6 bases lay outside the gene matches. From germline, CDR1 is SQVTM and CDR2 ANQGSEA. The CDR3 protein is CSARDRGINEQFF. CDR3 sequence (DNA): TGCAGCGCTCGGGACAGGGGTATCAATGAGCAGTTCTTC.

The chain combines TRBV4-3 with TRBJ2-5; possibly TRBD2 for D (5 bases). The V gene lost 1 base and the J gene lost 0 bases, with 12 bases spanning the gap. Germline values: CDR1 LGHNA, CDR2 YSLEER. This CDR3 region has 16 residues. The CDR3 reads CASSQVIGADQETQYF. CDR3 coding DNA: TGCGCCAGCAGCCAAGTGATCGGAGCGGACCAAGAGACCCAGTACTTC.

This chain links TRBV5-6 with TRBJ1-3; 9 bases match TRBD1. The CDR3 spans 16 residues. CDR1 is SGHDT, CDR2 YYEEEE, per germline. The V and J ends lost 1 base and 5 bases, in that order; junction bases with no gene match: 7. In DNA form, the CDR3 reads TGTGCCAGCAGCTTGCCACAGGGGGCTGGAAGAAACACCATATATTTT. Translated: CASSLPQGAGRNTIYF.

This clone appeared a single time. This chain connects TRBV28 to TRBJ2-5; a weak D match, TRBD2 (6 bases). V was trimmed by 5 bases and J by 5 bases, leaving 18 bases between them. Germline assignment: CDR1 MDHEN and CDR2 SYDVKM. The CDR3 spans 15 residues. CDR3 nucleotides: TGTGCCAGCAGTCCGTCGAGACTAGGCGGCGAGACCCAGTACTTC. Translating it yields CASSPSRLGGETQYF.

The chain joins TRBV7-6 to TRBJ1-4; D is ambiguous. Germline assignment: CDR1 SGHVS and CDR2 FNYEAQ. The CDR3 sequence is 14 residues long. V lost 1 base, J lost 0 bases, and 3 bases lay in between. CDR3 coding DNA: TGTGCCAGCAGCTTAGGCGCAACTAATGAAAAACTGTTTTTT. Encoded protein: CASSLGATNEKLFF.

The rearrangement uses TRBV30 and TRBJ2-7; perhaps TRBD2 as D (5 bases). Germline V gives CDR1 GTSNPN, CDR2 SVGIG (reference sequence). The germline V and J ends were trimmed by 2 bases and 5 bases, with 13 bases remaining between them. CDR3 size: 13 residues. The CDR3 region is CAWSPEWRHEQYF. The CDR3 nucleotides read TGTGCCTGGAGTCCTGAATGGAGGCACGAGCAGTACTTC.

V is TRBV6-1 and J is TRBJ2-5, with 8 bases identical to TRBD2. Germline V gives CDR1 MNHNS, CDR2 SASEGT. This CDR3 has 16 amino acids. Trimming cost V 3 bases and J 4 bases; bases outside gene matches: 10. CDR3 residues: CASSEATGGMIETQYF. CDR3 nucleotide sequence: TGTGCCAGCAGTGAGGCCACGGGGGGGATGATAGAGACCCAGTACTTC.

This sequence joins TRBV7-7 and TRBJ2-5, with TRBD1 as a possible D gene (6 bases). The germline gives CDR1 SSHAT, CDR2 FNYEAQ (reference sequence). The CDR3 is made up of 14 amino acids. V gave up 4 bases and J gave up 7 bases, with 16 bases separating them. The CDR3 loop is CASSSRTAQGTQYF. The CDR3 region has the DNA TGTGCCAGCAGCTCTCGGACAGCCCAGGGGACCCAGTACTTC.